The clone carrying this TCR beta chain has more than one count but fewer than ten. Germline V gene data show CDR1 as MGHDK and CDR2 as SYGVNS. The V and J ends lost 2 bases and 4 bases respectively, with 9 bases between them. CDR3 length: 14 residues. In the study's own analysis: Nucleated cell counts were estimated from reference gene primer amplification. Libraries were prepared by immunoSEQ multiplex PCR; TCRdb keeps only in-frame clonotypes and omits some of them. The V and J calls and clone size come from that table; D and trimming were worked out from the DNA. Here the sample spans 100,000 to 150,000 clones, about 80% being singletons. The sample originates from a study of blood T cell repertoires in COVID-19. Overall study context: The United States, Italy and Spain provided the acute and convalescent COVID-19 samples.

The sample comprised peripheral blood. The gene calls are TRBV25-1 and TRBJ1-3; D uncertain. The TCR sequence derives from a human donor in a cohort sampled during active COVID-19. CDR3 loop: CASSENSAGNTIYF. The CDR3 nucleotides are TGTGCCAGCAGTGAAAACTCCGCGGGAAACACCATATATTTT.